This TCR beta chain was observed in a study of cytomegalovirus exposure and HLA in healthy donors. Regarding this clone: As yet, its antigen is unknown.

The table came from immunoSEQ multiplex PCR; TCRdb's copy has only in-frame clones and leaves some out. The sample gives some 200,000 clones, around 81% of which show up once; approximately 3% is in the top ten. Overall study results and limits: That first-cohort TCR clusters tended to co-occur in the roughly 110 validation repertoires was found in a later analysis.

Material: PBMCs. This TCR came from a woman between 18 and 30 years old in good health and CMV-seropositive.

The CDR3, as DNA: TGCGCCACTCGGACTAGCGGGGGGCCCCCCGGGGAGCTGTTTTTT. Encoded protein: CATRTSGGPPGELFF. This chain joins TRBV5-1 and TRBJ2-2; TRBD2 agrees at 14 bases. The CDR3 length is 15 residues. The V gene end was trimmed by 9 bases and the J gene end by 6 bases; junction bases not matched to a gene: 7. Germline lookup yields CDR1 SGHRS and CDR2 YFSETQ.